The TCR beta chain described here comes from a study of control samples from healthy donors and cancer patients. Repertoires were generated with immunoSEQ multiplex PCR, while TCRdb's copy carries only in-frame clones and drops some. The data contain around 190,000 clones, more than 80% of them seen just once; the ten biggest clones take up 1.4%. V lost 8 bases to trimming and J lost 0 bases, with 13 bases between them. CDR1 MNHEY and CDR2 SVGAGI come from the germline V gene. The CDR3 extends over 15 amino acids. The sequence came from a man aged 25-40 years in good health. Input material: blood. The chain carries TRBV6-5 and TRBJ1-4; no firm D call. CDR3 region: CASRVLAATNEKLFF. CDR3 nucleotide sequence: TGTGCCAGCCGGGTGCTGGCAGCAACTAATGAAAAACTGTTTTTT.